The present TCR beta chain was sequenced within a study of shared clonotypes between healthy human individuals. Study summary: A donor's plate count was three for CD4 naive and three for CD4 memory; CD8 naive had two and CD8 memory one.

The data were produced by immunoSEQ multiplex PCR, yet TCRdb's version contains in-frame clones alone and is incomplete. The table shows about 330,000 clones, with roughly 70% occurring only once. Points from the study as a whole: Naive subsets generally exceeded memory subsets in estimated richness.

The germline V gene encodes CDR1 SGDLS and CDR2 YYNGEE. V was trimmed by 0 bases and J by 1 base, leaving 8 bases between them. The CDR3 covers 14 residues. Concerning this clone: Its specificity is not known.

The source material was memory CD4+ T cells sorted from blood. The subset: CD45RA-negative fraction. The chain couples TRBV9 to TRBJ2-7; D is ambiguous. The source of this sequence is a young man in good health. CDR3 bases: TGTGCCAGCAGCGTAGGGTCAAGATCCTACGAGCAGTACTTC. It specifies CASSVGSRSYEQYF.